Presented here are 30 T cell receptor beta chains from one specimen sequenced in a study of control samples from healthy donors and cancer patients. The repertoire was sequenced with immunoSEQ multiplex PCR; TCRdb's copy has only in-frame clones and lacks some. The repertoire holds some 210,000 clones, with 90% to 95% as singletons. Sequenced input: blood. The receptors derive from a man aged 25 to 45 in good health.

This clone was seen a few times. The rearrangement joins TRBV5-5 to TRBJ2-3, with no clear D. CDR1 is SGHKS and CDR2 is YYEKEE in the germline V gene (reference sequence). The CDR3 runs 13 residues. Trimming took 0 bases from V and 6 from J, leaving 8 bases between them. CDR3 nucleotides: TGTGCCAGCAGCTTGGCTTCCGTGGATACGCAGTATTTT. This codes for CASSLASVDTQYF.

The V and J genes are TRBV18 and TRBJ1-1, with a possible D match to TRBD1 (5 bases). The CDR3 spans 15 residues. The V end was cut by 3 bases, the J end by 3 bases, with 14 bases between. Germline V lookup: CDR1 KGHSH, CDR2 LQKENI. The chain's CDR3 is CASSPITGGDTEAFF. The DNA for the CDR3 is TGTGCCAGCTCACCGATCACTGGGGGTGACACTGAAGCTTTCTTT. The full variable domain, rest sourced from reference TRBV18 and TRBJ1-1, is NAGVMQNPRHLVRRRGQEARLRCSPMKGHSHVYWYRQLPEEGLKFMVYLQKENIIDESGMPKERFSAEFPKEGPSILRIQQVVRGDSAAYFCASSPITGGDTEAFFGQGTRLTVV.

The chain is built from TRBV12-3 or TRBV12-4 and TRBJ1-1; tentatively, D is TRBD1 (6 bases). Trimming stripped 6 bases from V and 3 bases from J, with 11 bases between. CDR3 length equals 13 residues. The CDR3 is CASRLTGYTEAFF. For the CDR3, the DNA is TGTGCCAGCAGATTGACAGGTTACACTGAAGCTTTCTTT.

The genes are TRBV19 and TRBJ1-5, with TRBD1 as a possible D gene (6 bases). The CDR3 has 15 residues. CDR1 is LNHDA and CDR2 is SQIVND in the germline V gene (reference sequence). V was trimmed by 1 base and J by 7 bases, leaving 14 bases between them. CDR3 amino acids: CASSIVAGGGQPQHF. The CDR3 nucleotides are TGTGCCAGTAGTATAGTTGCTGGGGGCGGACAGCCCCAGCATTTT.

This clone was picked up a small number of times. V usage is TRBV19 and J usage is TRBJ1-2; possible D gene TRBD1, 6 bases. The V gene's germline CDR1 is LNHDA and CDR2 SQIVND (reference sequence). The CDR3 covers 16 residues. V was clipped by 5 bases and J by 4 bases, with 20 bases between them. CDR3 loop: CASSPGDIGLGYGYTF. In DNA form, the CDR3 reads TGTGCCAGTAGTCCTGGGGACATTGGGCTGGGCTATGGCTACACCTTC.

This rearrangement joins TRBV6-5 to TRBJ1-3; D is unclear. The CDR3 consists of 14 residues. Between the trimmed V and J ends, which lost 7 bases and 2 bases, there was a span of 12 bases. Germline CDR1 MNHEY, CDR2 SVGAGI. The CDR3 DNA sequence: TGTGCCAGCACGAGCTTGGGAGCTGGAAACACCATATATTTT. This gives the protein CASTSLGAGNTIYF.

The genes are TRBV11-2 and TRBJ2-7; D is tentatively TRBD1 or TRBD2 (5 bases each). V was clipped by 1 base and J by 2 bases, with 15 bases between them. The CDR3 covers 16 residues. Germline-derived CDR1 and CDR2 are SGHAT and FQNNGV. CDR3 region: CASSLGGSGDAYEQYF. The CDR3 DNA reads as TGTGCCAGCAGCTTAGGGGGGTCCGGGGATGCCTACGAGCAGTACTTC.

The chain recombines TRBV7-9 with TRBJ2-1; D may be TRBD1 or TRBD2 (5 bases each). The germline V and J ends were trimmed by 5 bases and 8 bases, with 16 bases remaining between them. CDR1 is SEHNR, CDR2 FQNEAQ, per germline (reference sequence). This CDR3 region has 14 residues. CDR3 sequence (DNA): TGTGCCAGCAGCATCCGGGGCCAGGAGGATGAGCAGTTCTTC. The encoded protein is CASSIRGQEDEQFF.

The CDR3 region is CASSPARNYGYTF. CDR3 DNA: TGTGCCAGCAGCCCGGCACGTAACTATGGCTACACCTTC. The V gene is TRBV6-5, the J gene TRBJ1-2; D is undetermined. Germline V gene sequence: CDR1 MNHEY, CDR2 SVGAGI. The CDR3 loop spans 13 amino acids. Trimming cost V 6 bases and J 1 base, with 9 bases left between them.

V gene TRBV5-5 combines with J gene TRBJ2-1, with 7 bases fitting TRBD1. Germline CDR1 reads SGHKS; CDR2 reads YYEKEE (reference sequence). J lost 0 bases, V lost 4 bases, and 16 bases had no gene match. The CDR3 length is 19 residues. The DNA for the CDR3 is TGTGCCAGCAGCCTACGAGCGACAGGGCCCAGCAGCTCCTACAATGAGCAGTTCTTC. Its translation is CASSLRATGPSSSYNEQFF.

Only one count was recorded for this clone. The chain employs TRBV7-9 and TRBJ1-2; 8 bases fit TRBD1. Germline V gives CDR1 SEHNR, CDR2 FQNEAQ (reference sequence). The CDR3 covers 15 residues. Trimming took 5 bases from V and 4 from J; bases not matched to a gene: 9. This CDR3 is CASSPGQGVGYGYTF. Here the CDR3 DNA reads TGTGCCAGCAGCCCCGGACAGGGAGTGGGCTATGGCTACACCTTC.

The genes are TRBV29-1 and TRBJ2-7; D unclear. The CDR3 is 10 amino acids. The ends were cut back, 0 bases at V and 5 bases at J, with 2 bases in the middle. Germline values: CDR1 SQVTM, CDR2 ANQGSEA. CDR3 protein: CSVEDHEQYF. DNA of the CDR3: TGCAGCGTTGAAGACCACGAGCAGTACTTC.

The CDR3 here is CASSQDLGHHIGNTIYF. The CDR3, as DNA: TGTGCCAGCAGCCAAGATTTGGGACACCATATTGGAAACACCATATATTTT. This chain uses TRBV14 with TRBJ1-3; TRBD1 is a possible D gene (6 bases). The CDR3 loop spans 17 amino acids. The germline V gene has CDR1 SGHDN and CDR2 FVKESK. Trimming took 0 bases from V and 3 from J, leaving 15 bases between them.

This clone was detected once. The chain carries TRBV7-9 and TRBJ1-4; D is perhaps TRBD1 (6 bases). There are 14 residues in the CDR3. V was shortened by 2 bases and J by 8 bases, with 12 bases between the two germline ends. The V gene's germline CDR1 is SEHNR and CDR2 FQNEAQ (reference sequence). CDR3 protein: CASSLSQGYEKLFF. The CDR3 DNA sequence: TGTGCCAGCAGCTTAAGTCAGGGGTACGAAAAACTGTTTTTT.

The chain couples TRBV5-4 to TRBJ1-2; weak D call: TRBD1 (5 bases). V gave up 4 bases and J gave up 6 bases, with 28 bases separating them. The CDR3 runs 18 residues. CDR1 and CDR2 from the germline V gene are SGHNT and YYREEE (reference sequence). The CDR3 DNA sequence: TGTGCCAGCAGCCCCCTGGGGCTGCAGCCGTCAAGAAGGGATGGCTACACCTTC. Residues: CASSPLGLQPSRRDGYTF.

The gene calls are TRBV7-2 and TRBJ1-2; tentative D call: TRBD1 (5 bases). V shed 4 bases and J shed 2 bases, with 11 bases lying between them. The CDR3 sequence is 14 residues long. Germline V gene sequence: CDR1 SGHTA, CDR2 FQGNSA. In DNA, the CDR3 is TGTGCCAGCAGCTCGCCCCAGGGCAACTATGGCTACACCTTC. Its protein is CASSSPQGNYGYTF.

This clone was seen once. V and J are TRBV4-2 and TRBJ2-7, with 9 nucleotides matching TRBD2. Germline V gives CDR1 LGHNA, CDR2 YNFKEQ. Trimming at V came to 0 bases and at J to 0 bases, leaving 0 bases not matched to a gene. The CDR3 runs to 15 residues. CDR3 sequence reads: CASSQEAGGSYEQYF. The CDR3 DNA reads TGTGCCAGCAGCCAAGAAGCGGGGGGCTCCTACGAGCAGTACTTC.

The V gene is TRBV30, the J gene TRBJ1-2; a possible D gene is TRBD1 (5 bases). The CDR3 is 15 residues long. Germline CDR1 and CDR2: GTSNPN and SVGIG (reference sequence). V was shortened by 1 base and J by 4 bases, with 16 bases between the two germline ends. CDR3 in DNA: TGTGCCTGGAGTGATGGATCCGGGACGGGCTATGGCTACACCTTC. Residues: CAWSDGSGTGYGYTF.

J is TRBJ2-7 and V is TRBV7-8; D is ambiguous. The V end was cut by 1 base, the J end by 3 bases, with 16 bases between. Germline V gene lookup returns CDR1 SGHVS and CDR2 FQNEAQ. This CDR3 contains 16 residues. CDR3 loop: CASSLGGPAVIYEQYF. CDR3 DNA sequence: TGTGCCAGCAGCTTAGGCGGACCCGCGGTAATCTACGAGCAGTACTTC.

The DNA of the CDR3 is TGTGCCAGCAGTTCAGGGGGCAACAATCAGCCCCAGCATTTT. Protein sequence: CASSSGGNNQPQHF. This chain connects TRBV27 to TRBJ1-5; TRBD1 aligns across 8 bases. V dropped 4 bases and J dropped 3; count of bases not matched to a gene: 2. Germline V gene data show CDR1 as MNHEY and CDR2 as SMNVEV (reference sequence). The length of the CDR3 is 14 residues.

This clone turned up a few times. Here the CDR3 reads CASSSDRYEQYF. The DNA for the CDR3 is TGTGCCAGCAGCTCGGACCGGTACGAGCAGTACTTC. V gene TRBV7-2 combines with J gene TRBJ2-7; unclear D gene. The V end lost 4 bases, the J end lost 4 bases, and 8 bases lay between the germline ends. CDR3 size: 12 residues. Germline CDR1 reads SGHTA; CDR2 reads FQGNSA.

This rearrangement joins TRBV7-3 to TRBJ2-1, with unresolved D. The CDR3 contains 15 residues. V was pared by 2 bases and J by 7 bases, with 15 bases between. Germline V gene sequence: CDR1 SGHTA, CDR2 FQGTGA. CDR3 amino acids: CASSLLPYEENEQFF. The CDR3 nucleotides read TGTGCCAGCAGCTTACTCCCCTATGAAGAGAATGAGCAGTTCTTC.

The chain joins TRBV10-2 to TRBJ2-5, with 7 bases lining up with TRBD1. CDR1 and CDR2 (germline): WSHSY, SAAADI. V dropped 6 bases and J dropped 3; count of bases not matched to a gene: 7. This CDR3 region has 14 residues. CDR3: CASRNRGGKETQYF. As DNA, the CDR3 is TGCGCCAGCAGAAACAGGGGCGGAAAAGAGACCCAGTACTTC.

The V call is TRBV6-5, the J call TRBJ2-3, with D perhaps matching TRBD2 (6 bases). The CDR3 is 16 amino acids. Between the trimmed V and J ends, which lost 3 bases and 1 base, there was a span of 14 bases. The germline CDR1 and CDR2 sequences are MNHEY and SVGAGI. The CDR3, as DNA: TGTGCCAGCAGTTATAGAGGACCGGGGGGCACAGATACGCAGTATTTT. This translates into CASSYRGPGGTDTQYF.

The chain is built from TRBV5-5 and TRBJ1-3, with D hard to call. The V gene lost 4 bases and the J gene lost 4 bases, with 12 bases spanning the gap. The CDR3 totals 14 residues. Germline V gene data show CDR1 as SGHKS and CDR2 as YYEKEE (reference sequence). CDR3 coding DNA: TGTGCCAGCAGCCCACCCTTCTTGGGAAACACCATATATTTT. This sequence encodes CASSPPFLGNTIYF.

The gene calls are TRBV5-6 and TRBJ2-1; D ambiguous. Trimming removed 3 bases at V and 2 bases at J, with 15 bases between. The CDR3 covers 16 residues. Germline lookup yields CDR1 SGHDT and CDR2 YYEEEE. The CDR3 bases are TGTGCCAGCAGCTCCAATGGACGCAGGACCTACAATGAGCAGTTCTTC. It encodes CASSSNGRRTYNEQFF.

V usage is TRBV5-5 and J usage is TRBJ1-6; maybe TRBD1 (5 bases). This CDR3 contains 14 residues. Germline loops: CDR1 SGHKS, CDR2 YYEKEE (reference sequence). V was clipped by 1 base and J by 7 bases, with 9 bases between them. The CDR3 DNA reads as TGTGCCAGCAGCTTGTTCGCAGGGAATTCACCCCTCCACTTT. Encoded protein: CASSLFAGNSPLHF.

V is TRBV16 and J is TRBJ2-6; D not resolved. V lost 5 bases, J lost 5 bases, and 13 bases lay in between. The CDR3 consists of 15 residues. The germline V gene has CDR1 KGHSY and CDR2 FQNENV. In nucleotides, the CDR3 is TGTGCCAGCAGCAAAGAGGTACCCCGGGCCAACGTCCTGACTTTC. This translates into CASSKEVPRANVLTF.

V and J are TRBV6-5 and TRBJ2-7, with 7 bases aligning to TRBD2. From germline, CDR1 is MNHEY and CDR2 SVGAGI. This CDR3 is built from 14 residues. J was trimmed by 3 bases and V by 1 base; bases with no gene match: 3. The CDR3 is CASSYYRGDYEQYF. The CDR3 DNA sequence: TGTGCCAGCAGTTACTATCGGGGGGACTACGAGCAGTACTTC.

The CDR3 nucleotides are TGTGCCAGCTCAAACCACCCGGACGCCCAAGAGACCCAGTACTTC. Amino acids: CASSNHPDAQETQYF. The genes are TRBV18 and TRBJ2-5, with D hard to call. Trimming cost V 5 bases and J 1 base, with 14 bases left between them. Germline V gene lookup returns CDR1 KGHSH and CDR2 LQKENI. This CDR3 region has 15 residues.